This TCR beta chain came from a study of immune heterogeneity within non-small cell lung tumors (dated by TCRdb to 2016 to 2018). Regarding the complete study: By histology, the tumors included nine to eleven non-squamous carcinomas, a handful of squamous cell carcinomas and 1 tumor not otherwise specified. TCR repertoires were analyzed from around 57 tumor loci of approximately 15 patients, whereas transcriptome data were available for only approximately 43 loci from 12 patients. The study combined whole-exome sequencing, RNA-seq and TCR beta repertoire sequencing of multiple spatially distinct regions from each NSCLC tumor to examine intratumoral immune heterogeneity. Neoantigen binding to each patient's HLA alleles was predicted with netMHCpan-3.0 for mutant peptides of 8 to 11 amino acids. Here is what the overall study found, with its caveats: A moderate positive correlation (R 0.3 to 0.35), which was statistically significant, linked local T-cell repertoire clonality to local tumor mutational burden. Within a given patient, the same dominant CDR3B clonotypes showed up repeatedly across loci, although different tumor locations also carried unique high-frequency clones. High-frequency TCR beta clonotypes were found to be largely distinct between individual patients.

The TCR beta CDR3 region was amplified with a multiplex PCR system whose first round of approximately 10 cycles used 32 V-gene forward primers and 13 J-gene reverse primers. The first PCR round used a QIAGEN Multiplex PCR Kit, and the primer sequences were filed in Chinese patent CN105087789A. In a second PCR round, Illumina universal primers were added with the Phusion High-Fidelity PCR Kit. TCR libraries were paired-end sequenced at 151 bp read length on the Illumina HiSeq X Ten platform. Under the source paper's analysis protocol: Cutadapt removed reads without multiplex PCR primers, PEAR merged read pairs, and MiXCR with default settings called CDR3 regions. Shannon entropy measured repertoire diversity, while clonality was calculated as one minus the Shannon entropy divided by the ln of the count of productive unique sequences. Clonotypes at a frequency of at least 0.5% were defined as dominant or high-frequency T-cell clones. TCRdb cleaned the public reads at Q25 with fastp, built clones with MiXCR and kept in-frame beta chains. Every distinct CDR3 protein forms one entry, paired with its most common genes and DNA. These V and J calls are TCRdb output, not the study's own analysis. This sample has 9,500 to 12,000 distinct CDR3 sequences in its table, and approximately 21% of those were observed once. Of the sample, approximately 3.7% is held by the ten largest clones.

The cysteine opens and the phenylalanine closes a CDR3 of 12 amino acids. Of the read, only the CDR3 DNA is kept; its 36 bases are in frame from base 1. Per the germline V gene (reference sequence), GTSNPN is the CDR1 and SVGIG is the CDR2. The V end loses 8 bases and the J end loses 4 bases, and a stretch of 12 bases separates them. The TCR template was genomic DNA extracted from bulk tumor tissue, and roughly 590 ng of gDNA was amplified for each sample. Multiple biopsies per primary tumor were taken during surgery, spaced as far apart as possible within the tumor mass. The study cohort was described as untreated, and patients were newly diagnosed NSCLC cases undergoing curative surgery. The donor group was made up of over 14 newly diagnosed non-small cell lung cancer patients undergoing surgery with curative intent. Two independent pathologists examined the resected tumor masses. Only DNA and RNA samples of high quality went on to sequencing.

With respect to this clonotype: The target of this receptor is not known. Base-call qualities are not available, and no considerably larger clone is one nucleotide away.

The sequence is built from TRBV30 and TRBJ2-1, with no confident D gene call. Sequencing input: lung tumor tissue. The origin of this receptor is a man aged 55 to 69 with non-small cell lung cancer. The DNA sequence follows: TGTGCCCGGGCCTCCTCTTACAATGAGCAGTTCTTC. This encodes CARASSYNEQFF. Reference TRBV30 and TRBJ2-1 proteins supply the regions before and after the CDR3; the full variable domain is: SQTIHQWPATLVQPVGSPLSLECTVEGTSNPNLYWYRQAAGRGLQLLFYSVGIGQISSEVPQNLSASRPQDRQFILSSKKLLLSDSGFYLCARASSYNEQFFGPGTRLTVL.